Below are 31 T cell receptor beta chains sequenced from a single sample in a study of cytomegalovirus exposure and HLA in healthy donors. PCR primers comprised 60 Vbeta and 13 Jbeta primers. Profiling relied on immunoSEQ multiplex PCR, and the TCRdb table lists in-frame clones only, not all of them. The profile shows some 210,000 clones, approximately 82% of them singletons. The specimen was PBMCs. The receptors originated from a woman aged 45 to 65 in good health and CMV-seropositive.

The V gene is TRBV5-4, the J gene TRBJ2-1; 7 bases line up with TRBD1. Trimming removed 4 bases from V and 3 bases from J; junction bases left unmatched: 7. The V gene's germline CDR1 is SGHNT and CDR2 YYREEE (reference sequence). The CDR3 runs 15 residues. CDR3 bases: TGTGCCAGCAGCCTAGGGACAGCATTCTACAATGAGCAGTTCTTC. Translated: CASSLGTAFYNEQFF.

The chain uses TRBV5-4 and TRBJ2-3; 8 nucleotides match TRBD2. Germline V gene lookup returns CDR1 SGHNT and CDR2 YYREEE (reference sequence). After removal of 0 bases from V and 0 bases from J, the junction contained 6 bases not matched to a gene. The CDR3 has 17 residues. CDR3 nucleotides: TGTGCCAGCAGCTTGGGTTCAGCGGGGGCGAGCACAGATACGCAGTATTTT. It codes for CASSLGSAGASTDTQYF.

As regards this clone: This specimen includes other DNA sequences encoding the same CDR3. The chain uses TRBV30 and TRBJ1-2; D possibly corresponds to TRBD1 (6 bases). CDR1 and CDR2 from the germline V gene are GTSNPN and SVGIG (reference sequence). The CDR3 loop spans 13 amino acids. V was pared by 2 bases and J by 4 bases, with 11 bases between. CDR3 amino acids: CAWSSQGFYGYTF. In DNA, the CDR3 is TGTGCCTGGAGTTCACAGGGTTTCTATGGCTACACCTTC.

In this sample, this clone turned up a few times. V and J are TRBV30 and TRBJ1-2; no clear D. This CDR3 region has 15 residues. Between the trimmed V and J ends, which lost 0 bases and 0 bases, there was a span of 11 bases. Germline CDR1 reads GTSNPN; CDR2 reads SVGIG (reference sequence). The CDR3 DNA sequence: TGTGCCTGGAGTGTACTCTCCGAAACTAACTATGGCTACACCTTC. This encodes CAWSVLSETNYGYTF.

The V and J genes are TRBV5-1 and TRBJ1-6; TRBD1 is a possible D gene (5 bases). V gave up 2 bases and J gave up 7 bases, with 16 bases separating them. The CDR3 has 16 amino acids. Germline loops: CDR1 SGHRS, CDR2 YFSETQ. CDR3 nucleotide sequence: TGCGCCAGCAGCTTAACGGCAGGGCAAGGGAATTCACCCCTCCACTTT. Translation: CASSLTAGQGNSPLHF.

This clone was observed a few times. The same CDR3 is also encoded by other DNA sequences in this sample. This chain connects TRBV28 to TRBJ1-2; D is unresolved. Germline CDR1 MDHEN, CDR2 SYDVKM. The CDR3 extends over 13 amino acids. V was trimmed by 2 bases and J by 4 bases, leaving 8 bases between them. CDR3: CASSLGQSYGYTF. The CDR3 nucleotides are TGTGCCAGCAGTTTAGGGCAGTCCTATGGCTACACCTTC.

The chain uses TRBV19 and TRBJ2-3, with 8 bases that match TRBD1. Germline CDR1 reads LNHDA; CDR2 reads SQIVND (reference sequence). The CDR3 extends over 15 amino acids. With 2 bases clipped from V and 6 bases from J, the junction kept 7 bases outside the gene matches. The chain's CDR3 is CASSIIPTGVDTQYF. For the CDR3, the DNA is TGTGCCAGTAGTATAATCCCGACAGGGGTGGATACGCAGTATTTT.

The rearrangement links TRBV27 to TRBJ2-7; maybe TRBD2 (6 bases). The CDR3 consists of 15 residues. Deletions cut 2 bases from V and 2 bases from J, with 13 bases between. The V gene's germline CDR1 is MNHEY and CDR2 SMNVEV (reference sequence). CDR3 amino acids: CASSLGGGPTYEQYF. The CDR3 coding sequence is TGTGCCAGCAGTTTAGGGGGAGGCCCCACCTACGAGCAGTACTTC.

The gene calls are TRBV5-5 and TRBJ1-1, with D possibly matching TRBD1 (5 bases). Germline loops: CDR1 SGHKS, CDR2 YYEKEE (reference sequence). The CDR3 consists of 14 residues. V was trimmed by 3 bases and J by 2 bases, leaving 11 bases between them. CDR3: CASSWGGGNTEAFF. The CDR3 nucleotides are TGTGCCAGCAGCTGGGGGGGTGGCAACACTGAAGCTTTCTTT.

Regarding this clone: The same CDR3 can be traced to other DNA sequences in this sample. This chain connects TRBV5-6 to TRBJ1-2; 8 bases are shared with TRBD1. With 1 base clipped from V and 2 bases from J, the junction kept 7 bases outside the gene matches. This CDR3 contains 16 residues. Germline V gene sequence: CDR1 SGHDT, CDR2 YYEEEE. The CDR3 region has the DNA TGTGCCAGCAGCTTGTTATCAAGGACAGGGAACTATGGCTACACCTTC. It translates to CASSLLSRTGNYGYTF.

This clone was picked up a small number of times. CDR3 in amino acids: CASSLGGDEQFF. The CDR3 nucleotides are TGTGCCAGCAGCTTGGGAGGGGATGAGCAGTTCTTC. The rearrangement uses TRBV7-3 and TRBJ2-1; 7 bases are shared with TRBD2. Germline CDR1 and CDR2: SGHTA and FQGTGA. Trimming removed 3 bases from V and 8 bases from J; junction bases left unmatched: 1. The length of the CDR3 is 12 residues.

This clone turned up a few times. The V gene is TRBV5-4, the J gene TRBJ1-1; no clear D gene. The CDR3 is made up of 14 amino acids. V lost 5 bases to trimming and J lost 4 bases, with 15 bases between them. Germline V CDR1 and CDR2: SGHNT, YYREEE (reference sequence). The CDR3, as DNA: TGTGCCAGCAGACTGGGTCTCCCAGGCACTGAAGCTTTCTTT. Amino acid sequence: CASRLGLPGTEAFF.

This chain connects TRBV19 to TRBJ2-7; possible D gene TRBD1, 6 bases. The V gene's germline CDR1 is LNHDA and CDR2 SQIVND (reference sequence). V was clipped by 7 bases and J by 5 bases, with 12 bases between them. CDR3 length equals 12 residues. The DNA of the CDR3 is TGTGCCAGTAACAGTCAGGGGAACGAGCAGTACTTC. Protein sequence: CASNSQGNEQYF. The full variable domain, in which reference TRBV19 and TRBJ2-7 provide the parts outside the CDR3, is DGGITQSPKYLFRKEGQNVTLSCEQNLNHDAMYWYRQDPGQGLRLIYYSQIVNDFQKGDIAEGYSVSREKKESFPLTVTSAQKNPTAFYLCASNSQGNEQYFGPGTRLTVT.

This clone was seen just once. V and J are TRBV18 and TRBJ2-2; D unresolved. Trimming left V 3 bases short and J 1 base short, with 9 bases between. In germline, CDR1 is KGHSH, CDR2 LQKENI. This CDR3 has 15 residues. Written as DNA, the CDR3 is TGTGCCAGCTCACCTCCAGGATTGAACACCGGGGAGCTGTTTTTT. It specifies CASSPPGLNTGELFF.

The chain couples TRBV5-1 to TRBJ2-7; D may be TRBD1 (5 bases). There are 15 residues in the CDR3. Germline V gene sequence: CDR1 SGHRS, CDR2 YFSETQ. The V end was cut by 0 bases, the J end by 3 bases, with 13 bases between. This chain's CDR3 is CASSLAVQASYEQYF. Here the CDR3 DNA reads TGCGCCAGCAGCTTGGCCGTACAGGCGAGCTACGAGCAGTACTTC.

This clone was observed once. The V gene is TRBV30, the J gene TRBJ2-7, with D tentatively TRBD1 (7 bases). V gave up 4 bases and J gave up 2 bases, with 21 bases separating them. CDR3 size: 16 residues. CDR1 and CDR2 from the germline V gene are GTSNPN and SVGIG (reference sequence). The CDR3 DNA reads TGTGCCTGGACCTCCTTTGGGACAGCGGGCCCCTACGAGCAGTACTTC. Protein sequence: CAWTSFGTAGPYEQYF.

The V gene is TRBV2, the J gene TRBJ1-2, with D possibly matching TRBD1 (5 bases). The CDR3 is made up of 14 amino acids. Germline CDR1 SNHLY, CDR2 FYNNEI. Trimming cost V 0 bases and J 7 bases, with 12 bases left between them. The CDR3 sequence: CASSEARGFGGYTF. DNA for the CDR3: TGTGCCAGCAGTGAAGCAAGGGGATTCGGTGGCTACACCTTC.

The chain joins TRBV4-1 to TRBJ2-7; 8 nucleotides agree with TRBD1. CDR1 is MGHRA, CDR2 YSYEKL, per germline. The CDR3 length is 14 residues. The J segment lost 5 bases and the V segment lost 3 bases, leaving 6 bases of the junction unmatched. The CDR3, as DNA: TGCGCCAGCAGCCAGGGGCAGGGGGCTAACGAGCAGTACTTC. This sequence encodes CASSQGQGANEQYF.

The rearrangement uses TRBV6-4 and TRBJ2-2; 9 nucleotides match TRBD2. V lost 9 bases to trimming and J lost 6 bases; unmatched junction nucleotides: 20. The CDR3 is 18 amino acids. Germline CDR1 MRHNA, CDR2 SNTAGT. For the CDR3, the DNA is TGTGCCAGTGCCTGGTTGGCGGGGGGGTGCCAGAGGGCCGGGGAGCTGTTTTTT. This gives the protein CASAWLAGGCQRAGELFF.

This clone has a handful of counts. The rearrangement joins TRBV7-2 to TRBJ2-7; D is perhaps TRBD1 (6 bases). The CDR3 totals 12 residues. V dropped 5 bases and J dropped 7 bases, with 12 bases sitting between them. Germline V gene sequence: CDR1 SGHTA, CDR2 FQGNSA. CDR3 nucleotide sequence: TGTGCCAGCAGCCACCTCGGGACAGAGCAGTACTTC. Translated, it gives CASSHLGTEQYF.

V gene TRBV7-9 combines with J gene TRBJ2-7; 11 bases line up with TRBD2. CDR3 length equals 14 residues. With 3 bases clipped from V and 4 bases from J, the junction kept 2 bases outside the gene matches. Per germline, CDR1 SEHNR and CDR2 FQNEAQ (reference sequence). The CDR3 loop reads CASSFGTSGYEQYF. The CDR3 nucleotides read TGTGCCAGCAGCTTCGGGACTAGCGGTTACGAGCAGTACTTC.

This clone has a single count. The chain has TRBV19 and TRBJ2-3; TRBD2 aligns across 11 bases. The CDR3 is 18 amino acids. J lost 3 bases, V lost 1 base, and 9 bases had no gene match. CDR1 is LNHDA and CDR2 is SQIVND in the germline V gene (reference sequence). The CDR3 nucleotides read TGTGCCAGTAGTATAGGACGGGTAGCGGGGGGGCTAACAGATACGCAGTATTTT. Residues: CASSIGRVAGGLTDTQYF.

The chain uses TRBV7-9 and TRBJ2-4, with 7 bases aligning to TRBD1. The CDR3 totals 16 residues. CDR1 is SEHNR and CDR2 is FQNEAQ in the germline V gene (reference sequence). V lost 5 bases and J lost 5; bases outside the gene matches: 12. CDR3 sequence (DNA): TGTGCCAGCAGCCGTCCCCGGGACAGTATTCAAAACATTCAGTACTTC. This gives the protein CASSRPRDSIQNIQYF.

The J gene is TRBJ2-7, the V gene TRBV18; tentatively, D is TRBD2 (6 bases). The CDR3 spans 19 residues. From germline, CDR1 is KGHSH and CDR2 LQKENI. V was pared by 4 bases and J by 6 bases, with 31 bases between. CDR3: CASSLVKTSPPPGLGEQYF. CDR3 nucleotide sequence: TGTGCCAGCTCACTCGTCAAGACTAGTCCCCCGCCTGGTTTAGGCGAGCAGTACTTC.

The rearrangement joins TRBV7-8 to TRBJ2-5; TRBD2 might be the D (5 bases). Germline values: CDR1 SGHVS, CDR2 FQNEAQ. V was shortened by 4 bases and J by 1 base, with 13 bases between the two germline ends. CDR3 length: 15 amino acids. CDR3 DNA sequence: TGTGCCAGCAGCTCGAAACGGGATGCCCAAGAGACCCAGTACTTC. Protein: CASSSKRDAQETQYF.

Remarks on this clone: Other nucleotide sequences in the sample specify the same CDR3. This chain links TRBV7-2 with TRBJ2-5; 8 nucleotides line up with TRBD2. This CDR3 spans 13 amino acids. Germline V gene sequence: CDR1 SGHTA, CDR2 FQGNSA. J gave up 5 bases and V 5 bases, and 4 bases lay outside the gene matches. The CDR3 coding sequence is TGTGCCAGCAGCGGGGGACTAGTTGAGACCCAGTACTTC. Translated: CASSGGLVETQYF.

The chain carries TRBV12-5 and TRBJ2-5, with 9 bases lining up with TRBD2. The V and J ends lost 3 bases and 2 bases, in that order; junction bases with no gene match: 7. Germline CDR1 reads LGHNT; CDR2 reads FRNRAP. This CDR3 region has 16 residues. The CDR3 here is CASGFRLAGWQETQYF. DNA of the CDR3: TGTGCTAGTGGTTTCAGGCTAGCGGGGTGGCAAGAGACCCAGTACTTC.

The V gene is TRBV7-3, the J gene TRBJ2-5, with D possibly TRBD1 on 5 matching bases. The DNA end is a closer match to TRBJ2-7, so the J assignment may be wrong. The germline V gene encodes CDR1 SGHTA and CDR2 FQGTGA. The length of the CDR3 is 14 residues. CDR3 loop: CASSPVGDSYEQYF. CDR3 bases: TGTGCCAGCAGCCCGGTTGGCGACAGCTACGAGCAGTACTTC.

This rearrangement joins TRBV19 to TRBJ1-2; D might be TRBD1 (5 bases). Germline V gene lookup returns CDR1 LNHDA and CDR2 SQIVND (reference sequence). The CDR3 totals 14 residues. V lost 5 bases and J 4 bases, leaving 14 bases between the germline ends. The CDR3 is CASSRGRATYGYTF. The CDR3 bases are TGTGCCAGTAGTCGCGGCAGGGCAACCTATGGCTACACCTTC. Combining the CDR3 with reference TRBV19 and TRBJ1-2 gives the whole variable domain DGGITQSPKYLFRKEGQNVTLSCEQNLNHDAMYWYRQDPGQGLRLIYYSQIVNDFQKGDIAEGYSVSREKKESFPLTVTSAQKNPTAFYLCASSRGRATYGYTFGSGTRLTVV.

The rearrangement uses TRBV25-1 and TRBJ1-2; no reliable D call. Trimming removed 0 bases from V and 8 bases from J, with 13 bases in between. The CDR3 covers 14 residues. Germline CDR1 reads MGHDK; CDR2 reads SYGVNS. The chain's CDR3 is CASSEYGVQWGYTF. The CDR3 DNA follows: TGTGCCAGCAGTGAATATGGAGTGCAGTGGGGCTACACCTTC.

The chain couples TRBV4-3 to TRBJ2-5; 8 bases line up with TRBD2. This CDR3 comprises 16 residues. The germline gives CDR1 LGHNA, CDR2 YSLEER. V trimming: 4 bases; J trimming: 7 bases; junction bases outside the gene matches: 14. The CDR3 spells CASSPLSGAPAGTQYF. CDR3 sequence (DNA): TGCGCCAGCAGCCCCCTTAGCGGGGCCCCCGCCGGGACCCAGTACTTC.